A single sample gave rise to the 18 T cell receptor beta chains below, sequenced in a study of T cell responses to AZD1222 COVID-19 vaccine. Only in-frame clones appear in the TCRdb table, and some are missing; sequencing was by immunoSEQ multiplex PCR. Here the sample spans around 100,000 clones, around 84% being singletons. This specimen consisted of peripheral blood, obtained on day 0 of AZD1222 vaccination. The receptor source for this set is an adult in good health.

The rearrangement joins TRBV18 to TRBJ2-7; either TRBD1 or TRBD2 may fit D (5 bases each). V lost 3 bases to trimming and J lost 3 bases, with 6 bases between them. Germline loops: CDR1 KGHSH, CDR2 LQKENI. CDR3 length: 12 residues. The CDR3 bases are TGTGCCAGCTCACCGGGGGACTACGAGCAGTACTTC. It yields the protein CASSPGDYEQYF.

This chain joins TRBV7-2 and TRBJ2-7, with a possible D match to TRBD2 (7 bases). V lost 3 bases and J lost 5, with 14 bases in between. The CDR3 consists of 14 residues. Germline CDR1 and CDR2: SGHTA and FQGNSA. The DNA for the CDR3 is TGTGCCAGCAGCTTCGGGGTAGGGGGGGACGAGCAGTACTTC. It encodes CASSFGVGGDEQYF.

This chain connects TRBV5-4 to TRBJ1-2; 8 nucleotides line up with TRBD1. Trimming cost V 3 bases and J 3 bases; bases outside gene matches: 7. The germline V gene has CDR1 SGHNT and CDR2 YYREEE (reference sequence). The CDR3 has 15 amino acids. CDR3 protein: CASSSIGDRYYGYTF. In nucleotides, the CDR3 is TGTGCCAGCAGCTCCATTGGGGACAGGTACTATGGCTACACCTTC.

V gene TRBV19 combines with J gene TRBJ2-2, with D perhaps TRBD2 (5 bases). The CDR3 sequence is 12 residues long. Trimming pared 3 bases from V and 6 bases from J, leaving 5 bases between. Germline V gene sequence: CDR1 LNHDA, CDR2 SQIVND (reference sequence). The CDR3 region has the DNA TGTGCCAGTAGTATGAGGGCCGGGGAGCTGTTTTTT. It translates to CASSMRAGELFF.

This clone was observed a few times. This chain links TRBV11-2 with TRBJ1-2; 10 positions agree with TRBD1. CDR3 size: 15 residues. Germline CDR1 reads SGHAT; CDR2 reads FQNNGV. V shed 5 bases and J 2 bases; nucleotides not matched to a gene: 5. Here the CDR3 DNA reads TGTGCCAGCAGCCCTGGGACAGGGGTGAACTATGGCTACACCTTC. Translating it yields CASSPGTGVNYGYTF.

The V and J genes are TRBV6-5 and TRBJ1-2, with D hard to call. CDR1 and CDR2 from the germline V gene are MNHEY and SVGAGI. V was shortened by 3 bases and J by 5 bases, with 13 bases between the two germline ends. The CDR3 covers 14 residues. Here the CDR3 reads CASSYRYDKYGYTF. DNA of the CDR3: TGTGCCAGCAGTTATCGATATGACAAGTATGGCTACACCTTC.

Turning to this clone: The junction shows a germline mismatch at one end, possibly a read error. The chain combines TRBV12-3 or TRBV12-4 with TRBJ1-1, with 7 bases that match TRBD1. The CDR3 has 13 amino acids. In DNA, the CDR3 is TGTGCCAGCAGTTTAGTTGTAGGGGGCGAAGTTTTCTTT. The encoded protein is CASSLVVGGEVFF.

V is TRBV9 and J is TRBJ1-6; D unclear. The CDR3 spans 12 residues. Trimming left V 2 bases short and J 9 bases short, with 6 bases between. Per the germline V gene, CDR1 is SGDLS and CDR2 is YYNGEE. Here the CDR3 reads CASSVFGSPLHF. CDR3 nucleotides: TGTGCCAGCAGCGTGTTTGGTTCACCCCTCCACTTT.

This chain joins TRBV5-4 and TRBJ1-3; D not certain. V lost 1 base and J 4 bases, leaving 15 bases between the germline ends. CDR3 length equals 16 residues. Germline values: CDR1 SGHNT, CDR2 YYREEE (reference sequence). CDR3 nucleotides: TGTGCCAGCAGCTTGCCGGCCAACCCAGGAGGAAACACCATATATTTT. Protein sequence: CASSLPANPGGNTIYF.

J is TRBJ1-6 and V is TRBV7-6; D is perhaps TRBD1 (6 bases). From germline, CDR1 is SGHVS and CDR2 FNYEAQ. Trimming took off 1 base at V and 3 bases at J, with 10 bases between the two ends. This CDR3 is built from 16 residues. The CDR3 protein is CASSLEVRGYNSPLHF. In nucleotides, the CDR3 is TGTGCCAGCAGCTTAGAGGTCAGGGGCTATAATTCACCCCTCCACTTT.

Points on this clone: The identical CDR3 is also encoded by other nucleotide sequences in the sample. The CDR3: CATSDRGDQPQHF. CDR3 nucleotide sequence: TGTGCCACCAGTGACAGGGGGGATCAGCCCCAGCATTTT. The chain is built from TRBV24-1 and TRBJ1-5; 7 bases are shared with TRBD1. Germline CDR1 and CDR2: KGHDR and SFDVKD. The CDR3 is 13 amino acids. The junction had 1 base not matched to a gene; V was cut back by 4 bases and J by 5 bases.

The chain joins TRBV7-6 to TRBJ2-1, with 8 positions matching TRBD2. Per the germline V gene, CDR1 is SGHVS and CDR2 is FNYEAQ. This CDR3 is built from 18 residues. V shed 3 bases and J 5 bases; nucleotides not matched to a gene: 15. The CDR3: CASSFTSGLALRDNEQFF. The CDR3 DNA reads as TGTGCCAGCAGCTTTACCTCCGGACTAGCCCTTAGGGACAATGAGCAGTTCTTC.

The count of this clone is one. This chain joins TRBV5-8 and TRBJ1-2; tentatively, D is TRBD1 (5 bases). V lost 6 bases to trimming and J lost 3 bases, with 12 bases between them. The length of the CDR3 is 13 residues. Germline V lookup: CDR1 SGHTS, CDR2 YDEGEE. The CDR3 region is CASTNRGDYGYTF. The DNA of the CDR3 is TGTGCCAGCACCAATCGGGGGGACTATGGCTACACCTTC.

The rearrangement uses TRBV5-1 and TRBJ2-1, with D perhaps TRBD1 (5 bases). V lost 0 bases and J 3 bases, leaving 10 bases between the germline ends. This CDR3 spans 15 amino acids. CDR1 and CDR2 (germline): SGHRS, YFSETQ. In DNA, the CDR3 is TGCGCCAGCAGCTTGGGACAGAGCCACTACAATGAGCAGTTCTTC. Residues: CASSLGQSHYNEQFF.

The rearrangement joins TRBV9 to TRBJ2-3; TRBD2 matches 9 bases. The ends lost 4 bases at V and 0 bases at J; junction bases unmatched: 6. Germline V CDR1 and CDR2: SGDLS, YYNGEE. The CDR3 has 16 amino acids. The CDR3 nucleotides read TGTGCCAGCAGCACCCGACTAGCGGAAAGCACAGATACGCAGTATTTT. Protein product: CASSTRLAESTDTQYF.

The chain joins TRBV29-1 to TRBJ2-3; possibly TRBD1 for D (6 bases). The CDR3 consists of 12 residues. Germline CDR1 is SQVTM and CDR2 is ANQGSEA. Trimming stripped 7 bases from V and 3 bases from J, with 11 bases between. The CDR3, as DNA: TGCAGCGAGACAGGACCGACAGATACGCAGTATTTT. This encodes CSETGPTDTQYF.

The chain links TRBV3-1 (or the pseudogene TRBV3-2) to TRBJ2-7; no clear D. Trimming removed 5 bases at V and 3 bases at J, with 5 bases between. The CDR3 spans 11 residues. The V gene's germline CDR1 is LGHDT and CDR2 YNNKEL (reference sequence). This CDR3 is CASSSRYEQYF. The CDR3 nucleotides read TGTGCCAGCAGCTCACGCTACGAGCAGTACTTC.

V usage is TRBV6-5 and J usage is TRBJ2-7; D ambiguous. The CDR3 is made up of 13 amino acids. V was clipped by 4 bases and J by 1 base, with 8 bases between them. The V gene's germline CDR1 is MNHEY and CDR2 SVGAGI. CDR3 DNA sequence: TGTGCCAGCAGTTTGGGATCATCCTACGAGCAGTACTTC. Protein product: CASSLGSSYEQYF.